The clone carrying this T cell receptor beta chain was seen many times. The sample originates from a study of tumor-infiltrating lymphocytes in primary liver carcinoma. Study summary: All lesions had stage T1-T3 N0M0 and roughly 4 to 11 cm widths. There were roughly 3.5 to 7.13 million productive TCRbeta reads per sample, a yield similar across tissue types.

A constant-region primer primed TCR beta cDNA synthesis from roughly 520 ng of total RNA. Investigators got TCR beta libraries out of three nested multiplex PCR rounds, done with slightly modified ARM-PCR. PCR rounds one and two used TRBV1-TRBV30 forward primers with a C-beta reverse primer for about 9 cycles each. TCRdb re-analysed the multiplex PCR reads in MiXCR, keeping a single row per CDR3 protein. The sample lists about 74,000 distinct CDR3 sequences, about 70% occurring once. It was from about 19-30 mg of unsorted bulk tissue that RNA and DNA were co-extracted. There were over 85% viable tumor cells in every single sample of tumor. V lost 2 bases to trimming and J lost 0 bases; unmatched junction nucleotides: 5. There are 18 residues in the CDR3. In germline, CDR1 is LGHNA, CDR2 YNFKEQ.

The sequenced sample was liver tumor tissue from sampling region 4. Documented subset: tumor region T4, right-lateral pole. This TCR was sampled from a man aged 35-49 years with primary liver carcinoma and hepatitis B virus infection. This chain uses TRBV4-2 with TRBJ2-2; TRBD1 agrees at 11 bases. CDR3 DNA sequence: TGTGCCAGCAGCCAACCAGGGACAGGGGGTTCGAACACCGGGGAGCTGTTTTTT. It yields the protein CASSQPGTGGSNTGELFF.